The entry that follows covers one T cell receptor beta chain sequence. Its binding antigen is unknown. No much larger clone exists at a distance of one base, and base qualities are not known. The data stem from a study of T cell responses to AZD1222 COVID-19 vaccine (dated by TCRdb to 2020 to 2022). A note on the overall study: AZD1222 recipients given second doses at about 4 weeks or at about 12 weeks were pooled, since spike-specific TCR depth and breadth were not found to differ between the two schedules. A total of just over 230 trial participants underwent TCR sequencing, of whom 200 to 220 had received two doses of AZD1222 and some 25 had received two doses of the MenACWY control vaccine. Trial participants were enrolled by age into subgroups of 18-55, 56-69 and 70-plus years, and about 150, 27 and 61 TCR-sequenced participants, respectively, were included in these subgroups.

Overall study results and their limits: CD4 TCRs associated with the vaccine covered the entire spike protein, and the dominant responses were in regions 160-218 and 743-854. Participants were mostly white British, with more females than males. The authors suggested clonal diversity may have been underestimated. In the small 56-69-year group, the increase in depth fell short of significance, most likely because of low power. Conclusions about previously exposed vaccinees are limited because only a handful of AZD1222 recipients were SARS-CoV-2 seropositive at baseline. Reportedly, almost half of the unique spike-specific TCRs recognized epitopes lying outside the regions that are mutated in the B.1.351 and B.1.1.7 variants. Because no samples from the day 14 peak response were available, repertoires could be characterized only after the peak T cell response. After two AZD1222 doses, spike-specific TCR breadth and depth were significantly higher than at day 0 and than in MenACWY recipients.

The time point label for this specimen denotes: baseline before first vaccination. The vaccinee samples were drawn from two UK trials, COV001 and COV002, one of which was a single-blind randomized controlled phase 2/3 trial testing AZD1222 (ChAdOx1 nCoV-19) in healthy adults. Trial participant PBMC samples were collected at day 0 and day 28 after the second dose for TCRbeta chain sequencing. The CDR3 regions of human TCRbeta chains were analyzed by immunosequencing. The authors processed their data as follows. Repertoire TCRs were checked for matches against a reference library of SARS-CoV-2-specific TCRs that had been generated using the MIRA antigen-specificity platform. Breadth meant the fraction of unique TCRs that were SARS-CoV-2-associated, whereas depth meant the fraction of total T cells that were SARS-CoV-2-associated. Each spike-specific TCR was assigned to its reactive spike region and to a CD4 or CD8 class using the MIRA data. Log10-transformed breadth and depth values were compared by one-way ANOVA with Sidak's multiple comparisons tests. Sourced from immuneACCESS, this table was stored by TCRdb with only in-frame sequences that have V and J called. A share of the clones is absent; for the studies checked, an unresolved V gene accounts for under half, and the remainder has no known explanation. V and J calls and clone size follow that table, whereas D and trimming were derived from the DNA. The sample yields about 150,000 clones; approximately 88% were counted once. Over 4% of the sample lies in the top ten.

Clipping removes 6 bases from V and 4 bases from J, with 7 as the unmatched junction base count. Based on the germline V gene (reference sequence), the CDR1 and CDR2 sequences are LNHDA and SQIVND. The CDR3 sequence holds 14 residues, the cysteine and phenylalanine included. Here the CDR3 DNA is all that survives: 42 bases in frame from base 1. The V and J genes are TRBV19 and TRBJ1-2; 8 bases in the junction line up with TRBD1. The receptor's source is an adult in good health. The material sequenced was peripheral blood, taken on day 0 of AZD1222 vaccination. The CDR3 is CASSLGTGGYGYTF. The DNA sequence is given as TGTGCCAGTAGCCTTGGGACAGGAGGCTATGGCTACACCTTC.